One sample yielded the 8 T cell receptor beta chains listed below, sequenced in a study of regulatory T cells in long-lasting Graves disease. Investigators prepared the TCR beta libraries by applying iRepertoire HTBI primers and Arm-PCR of CDR3 regions. TCRdb reanalysed the multiplex PCR reads using MiXCR and keeps one entry per CDR3 protein. The table has some 220,000 distinct CDR3 sequences, less than 20% seen once. Time point: newly diagnosed GD, antithyroid drugs for less than 3 months. RNA isolated from PBMCs was used to make the TCR library. These same data were also listed under a study on T cells in Graves' hyperthyroidism and ophthalmopathy.

The specimen was peripheral blood mononuclear cells (PBMCs), collected at new diagnosis, from a patient treated with antithyroid drugs. These receptors were obtained from a young woman with Graves disease.

This clonotype showed up many times. This sequence joins TRBV2 and TRBJ1-1; D uncertain. The CDR3 has 14 residues. Germline CDR1 SNHLY, CDR2 FYNNEI. V was clipped by 7 bases and J by 0 bases, with 12 bases between them. The CDR3 region has the DNA TGTGCCAGCACTTTACTCACCTTGAACACTGAAGCTTTCTTT. Encoded protein: CASTLLTLNTEAFF.

This clonotype has at least ten counts. The chain joins TRBV27 to TRBJ1-2; tentative D call: TRBD1 (6 bases). The germline V gene encodes CDR1 MNHEY and CDR2 SMNVEV (reference sequence). V was pared by 5 bases and J by 0 bases, with 19 bases between. The CDR3 consists of 17 residues. The CDR3 bases are TGTGCCAGCAGTGCCCGGACAGCCCTGACTTCTAACTATGGCTACACCTTC. This gives the protein CASSARTALTSNYGYTF.

This clonotype has a count of ten or more. The chain combines TRBV19 with TRBJ1-2, with 10 bases matching TRBD1. This CDR3 comprises 14 residues. The germline CDR1 and CDR2 sequences are LNHDA and SQIVND (reference sequence). The J segment lost 4 bases and the V segment lost 5 bases, leaving 4 bases of the junction unmatched. DNA for the CDR3: TGTGCCAGTAGTCGGACAGGGGGATTCTATGGCTACACCTTC. The encoded protein is CASSRTGGFYGYTF.

The DNA for the CDR3 is TGTGCCAGCAGCTTAGGAGGGGTCAAGAATGAGACTGAAGCTTTCTTT. Translation: CASSLGGVKNETEAFF. The rearrangement links TRBV11-3 to TRBJ1-1, with D possibly matching TRBD1 (5 bases). This CDR3 comprises 16 residues. Germline V gene lookup returns CDR1 SGHNT and CDR2 YENEEA. The V and J ends lost 1 base and 5 bases respectively, with 17 bases between them. Filled out from reference TRBV11-3 and TRBJ1-1, the complete variable domain reads EAGVVQSPRYKIIEKKQPVAFWCNPISGHNTLYWYLQNLGQGPELLIRYENEEAVDDSQLPKDRFSAERLKGVDSTLKIQPAELGDSAVYLCASSLGGVKNETEAFFGQGTRLTVV.

The chain recombines TRBV6-1 with TRBJ1-2, with 9 positions matching TRBD1. Germline lookup yields CDR1 MNHNS and CDR2 SASEGT. V lost 6 bases to trimming and J lost 4 bases; unmatched junction nucleotides: 6. The CDR3 extends over 14 amino acids. In nucleotides, the CDR3 is TGTGCCAGCAGCCGACAGGGGGACACCTATGGCTACACCTTC. This sequence encodes CASSRQGDTYGYTF.

This clonotype was seen ten or more times. The V and J genes are TRBV28 and TRBJ2-7; D is possibly TRBD1 (6 bases). The CDR3 runs 16 residues. V dropped 3 bases and J dropped 0 bases, with 15 bases sitting between them. CDR1 and CDR2 from the germline V gene are MDHEN and SYDVKM. The CDR3 DNA reads as TGTGCCAGCAGTTTGACCGGGACAAGGAGCTCCTACGAGCAGTACTTC. It specifies CASSLTGTRSSYEQYF.

This clonotype has at least ten counts. The chain couples TRBV30 to TRBJ2-5; D not resolved. CDR1 and CDR2 from the germline V gene are GTSNPN and SVGIG (reference sequence). The CDR3 extends over 14 amino acids. V lost 0 bases and J lost 3, with 11 bases in between. The CDR3 reads CAWSVRLGEETQYF. The CDR3 nucleotides read TGTGCCTGGAGTGTACGATTAGGCGAAGAGACCCAGTACTTC.

Details on this clonotype: A much larger clone lies a single base off, so this may be a read error. The chain is built from TRBV12-3 or TRBV12-4 and TRBJ2-1; 7 nucleotides align to TRBD2. The CDR3 has 14 residues. CDR3 coding DNA: TGTACCAGCAGTTTGGGGGAGGGTCACAATGAGCAGTTCTTC. It yields the protein CTSSLGEGHNEQFF.